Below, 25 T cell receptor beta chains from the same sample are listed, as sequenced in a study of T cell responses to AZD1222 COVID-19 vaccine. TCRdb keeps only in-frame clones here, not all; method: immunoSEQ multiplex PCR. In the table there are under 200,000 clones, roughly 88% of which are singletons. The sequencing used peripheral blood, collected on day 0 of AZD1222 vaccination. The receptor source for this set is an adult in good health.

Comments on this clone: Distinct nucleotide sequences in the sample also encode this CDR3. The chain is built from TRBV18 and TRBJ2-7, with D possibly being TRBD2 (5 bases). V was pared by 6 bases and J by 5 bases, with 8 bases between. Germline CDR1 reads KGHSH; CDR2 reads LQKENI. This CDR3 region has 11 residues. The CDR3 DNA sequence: TGTGCCAGCTCGCCCGGGGACGAGCAGTACTTC. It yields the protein CASSPGDEQYF.

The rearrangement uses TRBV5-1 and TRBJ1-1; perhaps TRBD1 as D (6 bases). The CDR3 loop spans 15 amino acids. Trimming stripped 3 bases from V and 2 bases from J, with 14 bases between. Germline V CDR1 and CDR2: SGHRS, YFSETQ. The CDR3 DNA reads TGCGCCAGCAGCTCTCAACAGGGCATTAACACTGAAGCTTTCTTT. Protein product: CASSSQQGINTEAFF. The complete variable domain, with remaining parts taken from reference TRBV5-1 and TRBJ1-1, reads KAGVTQTPRYLIKTRGQQVTLSCSPISGHRSVSWYQQTPGQGLQFLFEYFSETQRNKGNFPGRFSGRQFSNSRSEMNVSTLELGDSALYLCASSSQQGINTEAFFGQGTRLTVV.

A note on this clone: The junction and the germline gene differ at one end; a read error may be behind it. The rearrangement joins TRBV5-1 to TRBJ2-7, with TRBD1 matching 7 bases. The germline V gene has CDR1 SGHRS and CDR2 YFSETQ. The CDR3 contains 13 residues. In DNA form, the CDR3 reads TGCGCCAGCAGCTTGGGGGGACAGCCTGAGCGGTACTTC. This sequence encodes CASSLGGQPERYF.

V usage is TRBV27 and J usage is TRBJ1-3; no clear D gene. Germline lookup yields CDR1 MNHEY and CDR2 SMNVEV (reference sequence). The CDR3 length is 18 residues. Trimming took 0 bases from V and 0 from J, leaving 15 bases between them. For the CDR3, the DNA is TGTGCCAGCAGTTTATCGGGCGGGAGAATAAGCTCTGGAAACACCATATATTTT. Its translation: CASSLSGGRISSGNTIYF.

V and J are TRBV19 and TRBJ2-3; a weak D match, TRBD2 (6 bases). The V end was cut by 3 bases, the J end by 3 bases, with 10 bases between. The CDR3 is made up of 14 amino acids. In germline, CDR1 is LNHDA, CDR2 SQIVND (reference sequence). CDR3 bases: TGTGCCAGTAGTATTGGACTACCAACAGATACGCAGTATTTT. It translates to CASSIGLPTDTQYF.

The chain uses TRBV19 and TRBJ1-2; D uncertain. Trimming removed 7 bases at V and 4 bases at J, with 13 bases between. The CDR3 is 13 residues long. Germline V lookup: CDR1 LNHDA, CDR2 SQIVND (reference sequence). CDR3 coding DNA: TGTGCCAGTACCGGCTCCGGCTTCTATGGCTACACCTTC. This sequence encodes CASTGSGFYGYTF.

The CDR3, as DNA: TGTGCCAGCAGAATCCGGGACCGGGAGACCCAGTACTTC. Translation: CASRIRDRETQYF. The V call is TRBV2, the J call TRBJ2-5, with D perhaps TRBD1 or TRBD2 (5 bases each). Trimming took off 6 bases at V and 5 bases at J, with 13 bases between the two ends. Germline loops: CDR1 SNHLY, CDR2 FYNNEI. The CDR3 length is 13 residues.

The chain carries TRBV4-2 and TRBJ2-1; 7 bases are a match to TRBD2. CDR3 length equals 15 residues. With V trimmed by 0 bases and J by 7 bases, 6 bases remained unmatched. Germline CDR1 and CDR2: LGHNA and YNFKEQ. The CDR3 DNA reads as TGTGCCAGCAGCCAAGATTTTGTGGGAGGGAATGAGCAGTTCTTC. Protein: CASSQDFVGGNEQFF.

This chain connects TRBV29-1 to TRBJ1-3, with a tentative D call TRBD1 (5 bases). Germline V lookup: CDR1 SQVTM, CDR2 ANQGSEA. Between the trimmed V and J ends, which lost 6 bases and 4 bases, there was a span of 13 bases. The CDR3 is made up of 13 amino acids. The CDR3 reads CSVQGGQGNTIYF. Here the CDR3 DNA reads TGCAGCGTCCAGGGCGGGCAAGGAAACACCATATATTTT.

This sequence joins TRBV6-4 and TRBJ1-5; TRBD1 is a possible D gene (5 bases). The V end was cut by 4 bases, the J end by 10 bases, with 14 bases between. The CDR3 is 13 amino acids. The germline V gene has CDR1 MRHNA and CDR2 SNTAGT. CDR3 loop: CASSGLRGQPQHF. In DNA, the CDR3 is TGTGCCAGCAGTGGGCTAAGGGGTCAACCCCAGCATTTT.

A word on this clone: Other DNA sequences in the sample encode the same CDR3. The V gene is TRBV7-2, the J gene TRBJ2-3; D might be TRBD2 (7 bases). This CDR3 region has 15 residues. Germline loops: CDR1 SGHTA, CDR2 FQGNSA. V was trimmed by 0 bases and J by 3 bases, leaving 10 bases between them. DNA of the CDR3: TGTGCCAGCAGCTTAGCGGGGGGGCCGACAGATACGCAGTATTTT. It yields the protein CASSLAGGPTDTQYF.

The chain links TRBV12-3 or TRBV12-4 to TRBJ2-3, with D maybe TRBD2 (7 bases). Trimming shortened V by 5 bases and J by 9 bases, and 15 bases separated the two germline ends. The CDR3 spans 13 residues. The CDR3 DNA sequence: TGTGCCAGCAGTGCACACGGCGGGGGCACGCAGTATTTT. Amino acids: CASSAHGGGTQYF.

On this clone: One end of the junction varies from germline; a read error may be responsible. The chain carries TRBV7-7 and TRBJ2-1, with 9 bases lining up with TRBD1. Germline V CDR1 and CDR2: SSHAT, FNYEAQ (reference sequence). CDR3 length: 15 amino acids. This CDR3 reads CASSLGQGSYNEQFF. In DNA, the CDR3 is TGTGCTAGCAGCTTAGGACAGGGGTCCTACAATGAGCAGTTCTTC.

As DNA, the CDR3 is TGTGCCAGCAGTGTAACACCTGGGACAGGGGGACCCTATGGCTACACCTTC. This encodes CASSVTPGTGGPYGYTF. The chain employs TRBV6-1 and TRBJ1-2; 11 positions agree with TRBD1. The CDR3 length is 17 residues. The V gene's germline CDR1 is MNHNS and CDR2 SASEGT. Trimming at V came to 4 bases and at J to 4 bases, leaving 11 bases not matched to a gene.

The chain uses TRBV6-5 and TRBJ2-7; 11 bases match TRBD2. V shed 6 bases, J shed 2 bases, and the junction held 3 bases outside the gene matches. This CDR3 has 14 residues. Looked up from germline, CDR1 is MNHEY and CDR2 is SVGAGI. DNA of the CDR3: TGTGCCAGCAGACCTAGCGGGGGGACCTACGAGCAGTACTTC. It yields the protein CASRPSGGTYEQYF.

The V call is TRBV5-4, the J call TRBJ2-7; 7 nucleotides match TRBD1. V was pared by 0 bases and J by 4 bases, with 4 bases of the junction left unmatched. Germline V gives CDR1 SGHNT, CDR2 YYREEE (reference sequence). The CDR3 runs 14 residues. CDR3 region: CASSLGQGRYEQYF. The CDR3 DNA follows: TGTGCCAGCAGCTTGGGACAGGGTAGGTACGAGCAGTACTTC.

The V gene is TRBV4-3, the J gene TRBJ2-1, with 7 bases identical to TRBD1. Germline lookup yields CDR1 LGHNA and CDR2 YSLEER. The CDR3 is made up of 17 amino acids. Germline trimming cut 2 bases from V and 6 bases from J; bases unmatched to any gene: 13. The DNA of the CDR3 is TGCGCCAGCAGCCAAACAGGGGTTTCTTATCTGGGCAATGAGCAGTTCTTC. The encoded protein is CASSQTGVSYLGNEQFF.

The CDR3 loop is CASSEALPTGREFF. CDR3 sequence (DNA): TGTGCCAGCAGTGAAGCGCTTCCGACAGGGCGGGAGTTCTTC. The chain has TRBV6-1 and TRBJ2-1, with TRBD1 matching 7 bases. V gave up 0 bases and J gave up 14 bases; unmatched junction bases: 10. Germline CDR1 is MNHNS and CDR2 is SASEGT. The CDR3 spans 14 residues.

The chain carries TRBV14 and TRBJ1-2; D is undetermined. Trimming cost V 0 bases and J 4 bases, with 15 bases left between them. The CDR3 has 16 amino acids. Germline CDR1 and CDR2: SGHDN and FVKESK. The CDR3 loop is CASSQDWPKAFYGYTF. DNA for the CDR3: TGTGCCAGCAGCCAAGATTGGCCCAAGGCTTTCTATGGCTACACCTTC.

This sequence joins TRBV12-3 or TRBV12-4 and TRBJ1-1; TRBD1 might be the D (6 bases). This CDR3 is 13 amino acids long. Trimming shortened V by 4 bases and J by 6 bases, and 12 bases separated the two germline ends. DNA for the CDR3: TGTGCCAGCAGTTACAGGGCGGGAGCTGAAGCTTTCTTT. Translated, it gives CASSYRAGAEAFF.

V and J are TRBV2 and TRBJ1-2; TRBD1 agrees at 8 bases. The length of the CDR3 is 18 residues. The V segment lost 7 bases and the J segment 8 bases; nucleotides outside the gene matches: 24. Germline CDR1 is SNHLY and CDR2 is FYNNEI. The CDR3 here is CASTNEGRGRPRLSGYTF. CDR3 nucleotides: TGTGCCAGCACAAATGAGGGCAGGGGGCGCCCCAGGTTGTCCGGCTACACCTTC.

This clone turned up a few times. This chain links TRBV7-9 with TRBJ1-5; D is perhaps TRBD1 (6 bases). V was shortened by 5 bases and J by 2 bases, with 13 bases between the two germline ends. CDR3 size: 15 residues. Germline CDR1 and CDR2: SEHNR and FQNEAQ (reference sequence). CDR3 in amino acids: CASSGGGGGNQPQHF. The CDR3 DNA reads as TGTGCCAGCAGCGGAGGGGGAGGGGGCAATCAGCCCCAGCATTTT.

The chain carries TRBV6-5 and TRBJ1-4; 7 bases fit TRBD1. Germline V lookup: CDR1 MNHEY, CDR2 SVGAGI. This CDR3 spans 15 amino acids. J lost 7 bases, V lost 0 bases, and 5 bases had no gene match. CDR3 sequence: CASSYSQGGGEKLFF. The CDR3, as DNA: TGTGCCAGCAGTTACTCCCAGGGGGGAGGTGAAAAACTGTTTTTT.

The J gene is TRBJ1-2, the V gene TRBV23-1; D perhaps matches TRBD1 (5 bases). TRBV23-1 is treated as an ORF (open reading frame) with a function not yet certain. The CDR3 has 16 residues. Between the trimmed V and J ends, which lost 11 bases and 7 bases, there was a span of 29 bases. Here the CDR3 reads CADETDTGPKSCGYTF. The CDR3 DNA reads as TGCGCCGACGAGACCGACACAGGTCCCAAATCGTGTGGCTACACCTTC.

The CDR3 region has the DNA TGTGCCAGCAGCCCGAGACAGGGCATCTACGAGCAGTACTTC. It is translated as CASSPRQGIYEQYF. The chain couples TRBV7-2 to TRBJ2-7; 7 nucleotides match TRBD1. From germline, CDR1 is SGHTA and CDR2 FQGNSA. The junction had 7 bases not matched to a gene; V was cut back by 5 bases and J by 3 bases. This CDR3 comprises 14 residues.